This TCR beta chain was recovered during a study of cytomegalovirus exposure and HLA in healthy donors. The PCR ran on 60 Vbeta and 13 Jbeta primers. TCRdb keeps only in-frame clones here, not all; method: immunoSEQ multiplex PCR. The repertoire holds about 120,000 clones, with over 8.5% as singletons. From germline, CDR1 is SGDLS and CDR2 YYNGEE. The CDR3 length is 12 residues. The V end was cut by 3 bases, the J end by 7 bases, with 8 bases between. The V and J genes are TRBV9 and TRBJ2-1, with a possible D match to TRBD1 (5 bases). This TCR came from a woman in her thirties or forties in good health and CMV-seropositive. Material: PBMCs. CDR3 residues: CASSADSNEQFF. CDR3 nucleotide sequence: TGTGCCAGCAGCGCCGACAGTAATGAGCAGTTCTTC. The entire variable domain, with the rest obtained from reference TRBV9 and TRBJ2-1, is as follows: DSGVTQTPKHLITATGQRVTLRCSPRSGDLSVYWYQQSLDQGLQFLIQYYNGEERAKGNILERFSAQQFPDLHSELNLSSLELGDSALYFCASSADSNEQFFGPGTRLTVL.